This T cell receptor beta chain is drawn from a study of shared clonotypes between healthy human individuals. Tens of millions of PBMCs went into genomic DNA for unsorted samples. The table lists this clone with a few counts. The CDR3 loop spans 14 amino acids. V lost 3 bases, J lost 6 bases, and 13 bases lay in between. The germline CDR1 and CDR2 sequences are SGHRS and YFSETQ. Sequencing was performed on unsorted PBMC DNA using ten immunoSEQ deep assay plates. Only in-frame clones appear in the TCRdb table, and some are missing; sequencing was by immunoSEQ multiplex PCR. The sample has roughly 490,000 clones; 76% are singletons.

Sequencing input: PBMCs. This clonotype was obtained from a woman in her thirties or forties in good health. Some clones in this sample may be carry-over from other donors' samples. This chain connects TRBV5-1 to TRBJ2-1, with TRBD1 as a possible D gene (6 bases). The CDR3 is CASSSQGMGNEQFF. The DNA of the CDR3 is TGCGCCAGCAGCTCCCAGGGGATGGGCAATGAGCAGTTCTTC.